A selection of T cell receptor beta chains follows, all from one sample in a study of CD8+ T cells in alopecia areata. Repertoires were generated with immunoSEQ multiplex PCR, while TCRdb's copy carries only in-frame clones and drops some. Altogether 100,000 to 150,000 clones are present, about 60% being singletons, with the ten largest covering approximately 3%. What was sequenced was CD4+ T cells sorted from blood. The receptor set was obtained from a human donor in good health. Each CDR3 is given with its conserved first and last residue. A D gene is named only where the DNA matches it firmly. The listing skips clone size in some rows; elsewhere it reads once, few, many or a size class.

DNA	CDR3	V	J	size	D
TGTGCCAGTAGTATAGAGGCCAGCGTTAATGAGCAGTTCTTC	CASSIEASVNEQFF	TRBV19	TRBJ2-1	many	.
TGTGCCTGGAGCCCAGGGACTAGCGAGCAGACCCAGTACTTC	CAWSPGTSEQTQYF	TRBV30	TRBJ2-5	.	TRBD2
TGTGCCAGGGGGGACGAGTACTTC	CARGDEYF	TRBV9	TRBJ2-7	few	.
TGCGCCAGCAGCCAAGGGGCGGCTAGTAGTGGCTACACCTTC	CASSQGAASSGYTF	TRBV4-1	TRBJ1-2	.	.
TGTGCCAGCAGTAACCGGGACACCCCCTACGAGCAGTACTTC	CASSNRDTPYEQYF	TRBV6-5	TRBJ2-7	once	.
TGTGCCAGCAGTGAAAATCGTCCAACTAATGAAAAACTGTTTTTT	CASSENRPTNEKLFF	TRBV25-1	TRBJ1-4	.	.
TGTGCCAGCAGCTTAGAGGGATCGGGGGGCTCTGAAGCTTTCTTT	CASSLEGSGGSEAFF	TRBV7-6	TRBJ1-1	few	.
TGCGCCAGCAGCTCACCGGGACAGGGCGCCTATGGCTACACCTTC	CASSSPGQGAYGYTF	TRBV5-1	TRBJ1-2	.	TRBD1
TGCAGCGTTGAAGCGGACAGGTTGATGAACACTGAAGCTTTCTTT	CSVEADRLMNTEAFF	TRBV29-1	TRBJ1-1	.	TRBD1
TGTGCCAGCAGCCCACTCCCGGGACAGGGGAGGAACGAGCAGTACTTC	CASSPLPGQGRNEQYF	TRBV11-2	TRBJ2-7	few	TRBD1
TGTGCCTGCTCCGGACAATTCGGGGAGACCCAGTACTTC	CACSGQFGETQYF	TRBV30	TRBJ2-5	.	.
TGCCTTTGTGTTTTAGCCGCAGGGGGGACCCAGTACTTC	CLCVLAAGGTQYF	TRBV29-1	TRBJ2-5	few	TRBD1
TGTGCCAGCAGTGAAGCGTGGTTGGCTAGCGGGGAAGAGACCCAGTACTTC	CASSEAWLASGEETQYF	TRBV2	TRBJ2-5	.	TRBD2
TGTGCCACCTCGGGTCCCGGGGACAATGAGCAGTTCTTC	CATSGPGDNEQFF	TRBV2	TRBJ2-1	few	.
TGTGCCAGCAGCTTAACGGGACAGGGGAATGAAAAACTGTTTTTT	CASSLTGQGNEKLFF	TRBV7-2	TRBJ1-4	.	TRBD1
TGCGCCAGCAGCTTGGGCAGGGAACGGACTGAAGCTTTCTTT	CASSLGRERTEAFF	TRBV5-1	TRBJ1-1	.	.
TGCAGCGTTGAAGTGAGTGCTGGAGATACGCAGTATTTT	CSVEVSAGDTQYF	TRBV29-1	TRBJ2-3	.	.
TGTGCCTGGAGTGGACCAGGGGGCGACTACAATGAGCAGTTCTTC	CAWSGPGGDYNEQFF	TRBV30	TRBJ2-1	.	TRBD1
TGCAGCGTGCGACAGGGGGATTACCAGCCCCAGCATTTT	CSVRQGDYQPQHF	TRBV29-1	TRBJ1-5	.	TRBD1
TGCAGCGTTAACGGGCAGGGGACTGGCTACACCTTC	CSVNGQGTGYTF	TRBV29-1	TRBJ1-2	.	.
TGCAGCGTTGGTCAAGGGATCAACTATGGCTACACCTTC	CSVGQGINYGYTF	TRBV29-1	TRBJ1-2	.	.
TGTGCCAGCAGCTTGGGACATCTTAACGGGGAGCTGTTTTTT	CASSLGHLNGELFF	TRBV5-6	TRBJ2-2	.	.
TGTGCCAGCAGCTCCATTCTGAATTCACCCCTCCACTTT	CASSSILNSPLHF	TRBV7-9	TRBJ1-6	.	.
TGTGCCACCAGGGGGGCTCAAGATACGCAGTATTTT	CATRGAQDTQYF	TRBV10-3	TRBJ2-3	few	.
TGTGCCAGCAGTGAAGCCGAGGGCCCCTATGGCTACACCTTC	CASSEAEGPYGYTF	TRBV6-1	TRBJ1-2	few	.
TGTGCCAGCAGCACTAGCGGGGGCTCAGATACGCAGTATTTT	CASSTSGGSDTQYF	TRBV5-4	TRBJ2-3	few	TRBD2
TGTGCCAGCAGCCAAGAGCGGGGGAAGCAGTATTTT	CASSQERGKQYF	TRBV11-2	TRBJ2-3	.	TRBD2
TGCGCCAGCAGCTCCCGCGAACGGGGGGTAGAGACCCAGTACTTC	CASSSRERGVETQYF	TRBV5-1	TRBJ2-5	.	TRBD2
TGTGCCAGCAGGGACAGGGAAGTGCTGTTTTTT	CASRDREVLFF	TRBV6-5	TRBJ1-4	.	TRBD1
TGTGCCTGGGGAGCCGAAGAGACCCAGTACTTC	CAWGAEETQYF	TRBV30	TRBJ2-5	.	.
TGTGCCAGCAGCCTCCCGCTCTCTCAGCCCCAGCATTTT	CASSLPLSQPQHF	TRBV7-9	TRBJ1-5	.	.
TGTGCCAGCAGCTTAGCCGGTATGGATACAAGGAATGAGCAGTTCTTC	CASSLAGMDTRNEQFF	TRBV7-9	TRBJ2-1	.	.
TGTGCCTGGAGTTTCGGTGGGGGCACTGAAGCTTTCTTT	CAWSFGGGTEAFF	TRBV30	TRBJ1-1	.	.
TGTGCCAGCAGCCGAAGGGGATCACTGGATGAGCAGTTCTTC	CASSRRGSLDEQFF	TRBV7-9	TRBJ2-1	.	.
TGTGCCAGTAGGAAGGGGGGGACAACCCCCTCCCGTGGCTATGGCTACACCTTC	CASRKGGTTPSRGYGYTF	TRBV19	TRBJ1-2	.	.
TGTGCCAGCAACCCGCGGTCCAGCTCCTACGAGCAGTACTTC	CASNPRSSSYEQYF	TRBV27	TRBJ2-7	.	.
TGCAGCGTTGTTTTGCTATCGGGACGCAATGAAAAACTGTTTTTT	CSVVLLSGRNEKLFF	TRBV29-1	TRBJ1-4	.	.
TGTGCCAGCAGGGCTGGACTAGCGGGGGGCCACGAGCAGTACTTC	CASRAGLAGGHEQYF	TRBV5-4	TRBJ2-7	once	TRBD2
TGTGCCAGCAGCTTCCAGGGGGGGAGCACAGATACGCAGTATTTT	CASSFQGGSTDTQYF	TRBV7-8	TRBJ2-3	few	.
TGTGCCAGCAGTACATACAATGAGCAGTTCTTC	CASSTYNEQFF	TRBV6-5	TRBJ2-1	.	.
TGTGCTAGTGGTTTGATCGAGGAGACCCAGTACTTC	CASGLIEETQYF	TRBV12-5	TRBJ2-5	few	.
TGTGCCAGCAGTTACTCAGCCAACTCACCCCTCCACTTT	CASSYSANSPLHF	TRBV6-5	TRBJ1-6	.	.
TGTGCCTGGAGTGTAGGGGGGGCCCATCGCGGCTACACCTTC	CAWSVGGAHRGYTF	TRBV30	TRBJ1-2	.	.
TGTGCCATCAGTGAGCCGGGACAGATGTACCAAGAGACCCAGTACTTC	CAISEPGQMYQETQYF	TRBV10-3	TRBJ2-5	.	TRBD1
TGCGCCAGCAGAACTAGCGGGGGAGGGACCGGGGAGCTGTTTTTT	CASRTSGGGTGELFF	TRBV10-2	TRBJ2-2	.	TRBD2
TGTGCCTGGAGTCAGGGCAGCCACCTCTATGGCTACACCTTC	CAWSQGSHLYGYTF	TRBV30	TRBJ1-2	.	.